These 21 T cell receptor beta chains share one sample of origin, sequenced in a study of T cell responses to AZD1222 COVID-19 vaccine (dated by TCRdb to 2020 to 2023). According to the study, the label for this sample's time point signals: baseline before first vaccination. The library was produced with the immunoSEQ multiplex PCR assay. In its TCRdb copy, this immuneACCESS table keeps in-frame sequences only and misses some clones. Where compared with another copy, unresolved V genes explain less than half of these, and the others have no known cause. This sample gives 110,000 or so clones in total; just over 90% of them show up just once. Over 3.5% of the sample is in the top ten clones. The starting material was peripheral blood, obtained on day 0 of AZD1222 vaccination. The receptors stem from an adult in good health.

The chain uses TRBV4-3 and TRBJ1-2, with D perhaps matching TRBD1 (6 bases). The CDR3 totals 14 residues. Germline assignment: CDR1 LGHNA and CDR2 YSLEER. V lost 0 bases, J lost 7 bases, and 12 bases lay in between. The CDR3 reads CASSQDLDRSGYTF. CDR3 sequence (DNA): TGCGCCAGCAGCCAAGATCTGGACAGAAGTGGCTACACCTTC.

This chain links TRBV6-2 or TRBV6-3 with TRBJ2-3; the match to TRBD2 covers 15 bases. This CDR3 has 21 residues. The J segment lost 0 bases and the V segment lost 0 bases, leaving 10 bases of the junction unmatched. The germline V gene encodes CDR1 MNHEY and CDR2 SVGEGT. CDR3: CASSYSIWTSGGEPSTDTQYF. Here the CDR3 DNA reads TGTGCCAGCAGTTACTCGATCTGGACTAGCGGGGGGGAACCTAGCACAGATACGCAGTATTTT.

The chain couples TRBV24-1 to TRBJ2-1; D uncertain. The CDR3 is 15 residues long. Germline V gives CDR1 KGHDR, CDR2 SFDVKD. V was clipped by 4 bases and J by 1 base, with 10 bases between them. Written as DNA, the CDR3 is TGTGCCACCAGTGAGTCAGGTTCTTCCTACAATGAGCAGTTCTTC. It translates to CATSESGSSYNEQFF.

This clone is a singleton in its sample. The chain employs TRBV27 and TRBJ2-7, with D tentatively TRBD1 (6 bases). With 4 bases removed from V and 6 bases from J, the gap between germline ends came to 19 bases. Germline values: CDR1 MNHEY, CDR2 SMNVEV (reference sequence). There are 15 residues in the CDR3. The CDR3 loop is CASSYLTGEGGEQYF. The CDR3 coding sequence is TGTGCCAGCAGTTATCTCACAGGAGAAGGGGGCGAGCAGTACTTC.

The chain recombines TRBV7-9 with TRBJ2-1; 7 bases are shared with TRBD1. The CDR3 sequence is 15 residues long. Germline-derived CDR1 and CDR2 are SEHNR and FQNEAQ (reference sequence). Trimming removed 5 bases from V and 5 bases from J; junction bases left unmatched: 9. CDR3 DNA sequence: TGTGCCAGCAGCCTACAGGGGAATCGACACAATGAGCAGTTCTTC. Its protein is CASSLQGNRHNEQFF.

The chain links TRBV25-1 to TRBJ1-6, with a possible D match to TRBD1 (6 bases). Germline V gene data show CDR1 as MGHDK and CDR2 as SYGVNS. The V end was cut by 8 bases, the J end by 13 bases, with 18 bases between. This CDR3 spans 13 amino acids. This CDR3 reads CASGGRGGLPLHF. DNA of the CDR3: TGTGCCAGCGGGGGCAGGGGCGGTCTGCCCCTCCACTTT.

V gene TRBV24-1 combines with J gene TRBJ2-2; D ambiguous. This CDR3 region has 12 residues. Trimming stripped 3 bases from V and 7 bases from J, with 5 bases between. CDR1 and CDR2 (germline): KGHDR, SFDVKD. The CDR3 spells CATSDSLGELFF. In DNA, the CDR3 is TGTGCCACCAGTGATAGTCTCGGGGAGCTGTTTTTT.

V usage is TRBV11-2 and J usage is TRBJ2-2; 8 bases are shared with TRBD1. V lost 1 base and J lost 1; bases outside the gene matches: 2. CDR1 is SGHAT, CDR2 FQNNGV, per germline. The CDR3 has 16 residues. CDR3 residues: CASSLVGQENTGELFF. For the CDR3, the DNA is TGTGCCAGCAGCTTAGTGGGACAGGAGAACACCGGGGAGCTGTTTTTT.

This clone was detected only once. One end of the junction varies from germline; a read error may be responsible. The CDR3 bases are TGTGCCAGCAGCTTAGCCATGGGGACAGGGAACGCTGAAGCTTTCTTT. Translation gives CASSLAMGTGNAEAFF. This chain links TRBV7-9 with TRBJ1-1; 9 positions agree with TRBD1. CDR1 and CDR2 (germline): SEHNR, FQNEAQ (reference sequence). The CDR3 is 16 residues long.

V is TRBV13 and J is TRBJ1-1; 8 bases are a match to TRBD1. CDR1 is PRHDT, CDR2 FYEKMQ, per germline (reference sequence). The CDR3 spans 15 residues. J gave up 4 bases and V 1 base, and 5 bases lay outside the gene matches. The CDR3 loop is CASSLEAGGFTEAFF. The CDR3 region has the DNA TGTGCCAGCAGCTTAGAGGCAGGGGGCTTCACTGAAGCTTTCTTT.

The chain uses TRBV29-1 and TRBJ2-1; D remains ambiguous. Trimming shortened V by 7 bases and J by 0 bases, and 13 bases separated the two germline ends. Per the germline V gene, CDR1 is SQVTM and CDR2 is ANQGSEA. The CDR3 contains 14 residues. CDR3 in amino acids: CSADPASSYNEQFF. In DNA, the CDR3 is TGCAGCGCCGACCCAGCGAGCTCCTACAATGAGCAGTTCTTC.

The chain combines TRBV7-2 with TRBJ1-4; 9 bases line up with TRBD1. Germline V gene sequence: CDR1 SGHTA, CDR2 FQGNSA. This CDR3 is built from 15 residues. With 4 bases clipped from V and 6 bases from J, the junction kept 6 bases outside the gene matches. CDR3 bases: TGTGCCAGCAGCTCCCGACAGGGGGGTTATGAAAAACTGTTTTTT. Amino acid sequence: CASSSRQGGYEKLFF.

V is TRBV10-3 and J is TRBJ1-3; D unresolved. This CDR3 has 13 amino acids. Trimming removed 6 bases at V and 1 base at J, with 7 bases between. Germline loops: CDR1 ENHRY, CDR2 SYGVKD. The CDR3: CAIRGESGNTIYF. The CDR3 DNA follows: TGTGCCATCAGAGGCGAATCTGGAAACACCATATATTTT.

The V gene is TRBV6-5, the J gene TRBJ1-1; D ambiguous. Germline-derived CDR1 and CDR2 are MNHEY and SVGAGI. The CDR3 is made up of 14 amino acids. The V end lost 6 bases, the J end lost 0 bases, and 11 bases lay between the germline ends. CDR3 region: CASSPGLLNTEAFF. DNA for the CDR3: TGTGCCAGCAGCCCAGGCCTCCTGAACACTGAAGCTTTCTTT.

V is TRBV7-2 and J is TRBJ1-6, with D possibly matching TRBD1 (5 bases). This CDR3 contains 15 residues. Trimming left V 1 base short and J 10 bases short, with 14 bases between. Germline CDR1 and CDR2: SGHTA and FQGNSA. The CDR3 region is CASSLVRGQGSPLHF. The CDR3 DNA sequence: TGTGCCAGCAGCTTAGTTCGGGGTCAGGGCTCACCCCTCCACTTT.

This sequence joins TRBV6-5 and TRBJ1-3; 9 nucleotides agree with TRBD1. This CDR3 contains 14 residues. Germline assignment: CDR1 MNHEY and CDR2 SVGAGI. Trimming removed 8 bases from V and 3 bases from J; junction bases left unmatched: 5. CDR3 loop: CASGQGLLGNTIYF. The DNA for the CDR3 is TGTGCCAGCGGACAGGGGTTACTTGGAAACACCATATATTTT.

CDR3 protein: CAAGRYEQYF. Written as DNA, the CDR3 is TGTGCCGCTGGGAGATACGAGCAGTACTTC. The genes are TRBV19 and TRBJ2-7; perhaps TRBD2 as D (5 bases). Germline CDR1 is LNHDA and CDR2 is SQIVND (reference sequence). The V end was cut by 11 bases, the J end by 4 bases, with 9 bases between. This CDR3 region has 10 residues. The variable domain in full, with the rest retrieved from reference TRBV19 and TRBJ2-7, is DGGITQSPKYLFRKEGQNVTLSCEQNLNHDAMYWYRQDPGQGLRLIYYSQIVNDFQKGDIAEGYSVSREKKESFPLTVTSAQKNPTAFYLCAAGRYEQYFGPGTRLTVT.

CDR3 protein: CASRRPPGETQYF. The CDR3 DNA reads as TGTGCCAGCAGAAGACCCCCCGGGGAGACCCAGTACTTC. The chain recombines TRBV7-2 with TRBJ2-5, with unresolved D. The V end was cut by 6 bases, the J end by 5 bases, with 13 bases between. The CDR3 has 13 residues. Germline V gives CDR1 SGHTA, CDR2 FQGNSA.

CDR3 DNA: TGTGCCAGCTCACCACGTCAGGGGATGAACACTGAAGCTTTCTTT. Translating gives CASSPRQGMNTEAFF. The rearrangement uses TRBV18 and TRBJ1-1; a weak D match, TRBD1 (6 bases). Germline V gene data show CDR1 as KGHSH and CDR2 as LQKENI. The CDR3 totals 15 residues. V was pared by 1 base and J by 0 bases, with 9 bases between.

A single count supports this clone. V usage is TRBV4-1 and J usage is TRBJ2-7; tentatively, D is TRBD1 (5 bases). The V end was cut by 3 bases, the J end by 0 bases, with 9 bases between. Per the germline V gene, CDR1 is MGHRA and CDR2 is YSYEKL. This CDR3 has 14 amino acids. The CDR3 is CASSHREGSYEQYF. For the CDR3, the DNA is TGCGCCAGCAGCCACAGGGAAGGCTCCTACGAGCAGTACTTC.

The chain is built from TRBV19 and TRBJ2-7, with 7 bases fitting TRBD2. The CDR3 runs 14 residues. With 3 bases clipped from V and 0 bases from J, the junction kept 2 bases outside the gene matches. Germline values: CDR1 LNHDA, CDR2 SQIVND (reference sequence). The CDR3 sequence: CASSMGTNSYEQYF. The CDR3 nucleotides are TGTGCCAGTAGTATGGGGACTAACTCCTACGAGCAGTACTTC.